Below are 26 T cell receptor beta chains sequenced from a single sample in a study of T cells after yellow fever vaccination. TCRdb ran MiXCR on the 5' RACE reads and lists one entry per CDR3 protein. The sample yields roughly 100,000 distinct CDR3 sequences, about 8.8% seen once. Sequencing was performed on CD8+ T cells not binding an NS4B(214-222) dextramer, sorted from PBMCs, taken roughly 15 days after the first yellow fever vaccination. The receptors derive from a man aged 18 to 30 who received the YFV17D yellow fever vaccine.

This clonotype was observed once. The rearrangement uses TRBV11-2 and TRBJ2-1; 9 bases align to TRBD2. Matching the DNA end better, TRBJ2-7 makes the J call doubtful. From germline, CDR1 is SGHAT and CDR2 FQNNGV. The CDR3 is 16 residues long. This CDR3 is CASSLVVAGALNEQYF. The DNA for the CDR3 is TGTGCCAGCAGCTTAGTTGTAGCGGGGGCCTTAAATGAGCAGTACTTC.

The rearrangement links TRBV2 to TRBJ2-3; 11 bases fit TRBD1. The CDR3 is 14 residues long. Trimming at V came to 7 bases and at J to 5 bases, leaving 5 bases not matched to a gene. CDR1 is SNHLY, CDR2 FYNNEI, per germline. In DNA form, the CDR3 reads TGTGCCAGCAAGGACAGGGGGCATGTAGATACGCAGTATTTT. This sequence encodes CASKDRGHVDTQYF.

CDR3 loop: CASSYEGSRSYEQYF. The DNA of the CDR3 is TGTGCCAGCAGTTACGAGGGGTCTAGGTCCTACGAGCAGTACTTC. This chain uses TRBV6-5 with TRBJ2-7; D may be TRBD1 or TRBD2 (5 bases each). In germline, CDR1 is MNHEY, CDR2 SVGAGI. V was cut by 2 bases and J by 1 base, with 12 bases left in between. The CDR3 loop spans 15 amino acids.

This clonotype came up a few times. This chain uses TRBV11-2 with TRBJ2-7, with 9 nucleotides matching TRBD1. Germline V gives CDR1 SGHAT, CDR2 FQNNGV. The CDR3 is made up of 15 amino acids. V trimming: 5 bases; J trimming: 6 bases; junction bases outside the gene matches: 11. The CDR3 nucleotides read TGTGCCAGCAGCCCGGTCCCCGGGACAGGGTTCGAGCAGTACTTC. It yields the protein CASSPVPGTGFEQYF.

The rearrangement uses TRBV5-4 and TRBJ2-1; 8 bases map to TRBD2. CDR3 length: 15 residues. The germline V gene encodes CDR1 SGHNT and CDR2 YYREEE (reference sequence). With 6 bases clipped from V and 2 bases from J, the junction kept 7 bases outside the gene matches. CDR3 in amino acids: CASNTAGDTYNEQFF. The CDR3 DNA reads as TGTGCCAGCAATACAGCGGGGGATACCTACAATGAGCAGTTCTTC.

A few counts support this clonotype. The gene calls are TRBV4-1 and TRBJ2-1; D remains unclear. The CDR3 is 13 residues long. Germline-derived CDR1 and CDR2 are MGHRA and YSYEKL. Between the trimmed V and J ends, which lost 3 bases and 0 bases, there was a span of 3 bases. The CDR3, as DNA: TGCGCCAGCAGCCATACCTCCTACAATGAGCAGTTCTTC. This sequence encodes CASSHTSYNEQFF.

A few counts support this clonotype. The CDR3 bases are TGTGCCAGCAGTTTCACTAGCGGGGGGGAGTCCACAGATACGCAGTATTTT. Protein sequence: CASSFTSGGESTDTQYF. The chain employs TRBV28 and TRBJ2-3, with 13 bases matching TRBD2. The V gene's germline CDR1 is MDHEN and CDR2 SYDVKM. CDR3 size: 17 residues. V shed 3 bases, J shed 2 bases, and the junction held 5 bases outside the gene matches.

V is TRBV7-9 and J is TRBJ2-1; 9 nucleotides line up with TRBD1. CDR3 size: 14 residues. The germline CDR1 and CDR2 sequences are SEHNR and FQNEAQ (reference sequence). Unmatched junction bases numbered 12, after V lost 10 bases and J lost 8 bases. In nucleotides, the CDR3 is TGTGCCACCAACCGACGGGACAGGGTCCATGAGCAGTTCTTC. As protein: CATNRRDRVHEQFF.

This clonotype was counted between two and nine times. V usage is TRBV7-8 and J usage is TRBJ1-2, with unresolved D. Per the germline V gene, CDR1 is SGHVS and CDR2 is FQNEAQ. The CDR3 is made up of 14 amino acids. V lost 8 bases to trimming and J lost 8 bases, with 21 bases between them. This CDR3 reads CASRRGAEGKGYTF. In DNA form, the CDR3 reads TGTGCCAGCCGAAGAGGCGCCGAAGGGAAAGGCTACACCTTC.

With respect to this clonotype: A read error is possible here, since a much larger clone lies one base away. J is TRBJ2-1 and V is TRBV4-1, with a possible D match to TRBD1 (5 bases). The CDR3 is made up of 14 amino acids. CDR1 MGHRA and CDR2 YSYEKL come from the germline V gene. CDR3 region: CASSPYPQTAERFF. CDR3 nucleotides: TGCGCCAGCAGCCCCTATCCCCAGACAGCTGAGCGGTTCTTC.

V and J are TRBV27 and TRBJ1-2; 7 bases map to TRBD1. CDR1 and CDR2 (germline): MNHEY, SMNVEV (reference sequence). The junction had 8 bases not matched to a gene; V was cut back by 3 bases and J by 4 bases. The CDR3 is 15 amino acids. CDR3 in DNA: TGTGCCAGCAGTTTCCGGACAGGAAGCCTCTATGGCTACACCTTC. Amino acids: CASSFRTGSLYGYTF.

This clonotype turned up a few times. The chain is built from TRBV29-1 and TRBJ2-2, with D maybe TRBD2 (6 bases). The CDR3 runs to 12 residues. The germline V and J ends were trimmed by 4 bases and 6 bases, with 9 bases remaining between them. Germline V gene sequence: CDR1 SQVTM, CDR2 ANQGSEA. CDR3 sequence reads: CSVVTGAGELFF. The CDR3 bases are TGCAGCGTTGTAACGGGGGCCGGGGAGCTGTTTTTT.

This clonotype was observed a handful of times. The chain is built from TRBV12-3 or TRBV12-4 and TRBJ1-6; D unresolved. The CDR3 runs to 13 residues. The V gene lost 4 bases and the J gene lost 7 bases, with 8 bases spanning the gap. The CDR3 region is CASSWAGNSPLHF. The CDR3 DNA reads TGTGCCAGCAGTTGGGCCGGGAATTCACCCCTCCACTTT.

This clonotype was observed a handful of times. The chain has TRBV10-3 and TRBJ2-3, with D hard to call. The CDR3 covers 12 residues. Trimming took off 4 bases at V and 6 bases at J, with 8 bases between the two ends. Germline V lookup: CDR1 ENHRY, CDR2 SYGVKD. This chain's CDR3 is CAISASWDTQYF. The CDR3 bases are TGTGCCATCAGTGCCTCTTGGGATACGCAGTATTTT.

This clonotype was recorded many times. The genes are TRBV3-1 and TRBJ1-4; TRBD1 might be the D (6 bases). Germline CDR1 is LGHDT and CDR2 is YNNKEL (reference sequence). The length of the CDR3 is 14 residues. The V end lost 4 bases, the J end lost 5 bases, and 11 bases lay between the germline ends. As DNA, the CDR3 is TGTGCCAGCAGCCTCGACGGGGGCAATGAAAAACTGTTTTTT. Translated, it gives CASSLDGGNEKLFF.

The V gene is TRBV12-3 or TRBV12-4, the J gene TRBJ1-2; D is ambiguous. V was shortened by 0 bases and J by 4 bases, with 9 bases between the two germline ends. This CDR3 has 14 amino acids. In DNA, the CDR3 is TGTGCCAGCAGTTTAGCAACAGCTTCCTATGGCTACACCTTC. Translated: CASSLATASYGYTF.

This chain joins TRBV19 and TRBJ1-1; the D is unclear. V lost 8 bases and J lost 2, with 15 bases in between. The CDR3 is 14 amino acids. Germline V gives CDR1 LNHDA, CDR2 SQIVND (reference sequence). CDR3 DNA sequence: TGTGCCAGTTGCCCGAGCGCAGTCAACACTGAAGCTTTCTTT. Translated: CASCPSAVNTEAFF.

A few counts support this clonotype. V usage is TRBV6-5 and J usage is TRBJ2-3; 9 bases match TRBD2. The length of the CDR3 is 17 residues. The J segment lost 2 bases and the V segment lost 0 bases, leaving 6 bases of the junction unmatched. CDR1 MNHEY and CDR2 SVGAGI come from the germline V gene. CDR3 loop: CASSYSMRGGPTDTQYF. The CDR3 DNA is TGTGCCAGCAGTTACTCGATGCGGGGGGGTCCCACAGATACGCAGTATTTT.

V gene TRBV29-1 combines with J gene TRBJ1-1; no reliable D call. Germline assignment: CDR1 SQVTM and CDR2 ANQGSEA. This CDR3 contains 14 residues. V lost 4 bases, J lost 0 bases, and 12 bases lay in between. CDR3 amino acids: CSVVRNLLNTEAFF. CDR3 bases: TGCAGCGTTGTAAGGAATCTGCTGAACACTGAAGCTTTCTTT.

The CDR3 region is CASSYIMGRGTEQYF. The CDR3 DNA reads as TGTGCCAGCAGTTACATTATGGGCAGGGGGACCGAGCAGTACTTC. The V and J genes are TRBV6-5 and TRBJ2-7, with TRBD1 matching 7 bases. V gave up 2 bases and J gave up 6 bases; unmatched junction bases: 10. The CDR3 totals 15 residues. CDR1 MNHEY and CDR2 SVGAGI come from the germline V gene.

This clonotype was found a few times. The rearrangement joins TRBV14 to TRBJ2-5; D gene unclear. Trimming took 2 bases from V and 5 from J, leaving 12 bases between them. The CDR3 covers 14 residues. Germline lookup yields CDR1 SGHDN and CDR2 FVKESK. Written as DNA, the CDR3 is TGTGCCAGCAGCCAATCGGGCTTGGGGGAGACCCAGTACTTC. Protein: CASSQSGLGETQYF.

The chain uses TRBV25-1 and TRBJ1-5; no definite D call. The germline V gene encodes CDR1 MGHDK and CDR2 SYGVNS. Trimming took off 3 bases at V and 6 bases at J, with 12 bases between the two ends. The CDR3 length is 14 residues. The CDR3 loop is CASSDVRSVQPQHF. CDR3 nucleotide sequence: TGTGCCAGCAGTGATGTTCGAAGTGTTCAGCCCCAGCATTTT.

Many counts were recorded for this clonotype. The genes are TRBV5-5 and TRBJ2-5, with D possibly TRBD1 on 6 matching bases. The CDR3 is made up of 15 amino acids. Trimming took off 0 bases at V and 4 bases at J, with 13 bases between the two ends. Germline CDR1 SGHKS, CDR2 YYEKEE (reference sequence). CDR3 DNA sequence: TGTGCCAGCAGCTTGGTGGTGGGGGCAGGAGAGACCCAGTACTTC. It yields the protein CASSLVVGAGETQYF.

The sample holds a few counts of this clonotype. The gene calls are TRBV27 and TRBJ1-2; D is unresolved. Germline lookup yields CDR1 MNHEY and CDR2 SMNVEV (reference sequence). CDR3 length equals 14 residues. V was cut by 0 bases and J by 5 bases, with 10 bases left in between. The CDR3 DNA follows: TGTGCCAGCAGTTTATCGGCCGGTGGGTATGGCTACACCTTC. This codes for CASSLSAGGYGYTF.

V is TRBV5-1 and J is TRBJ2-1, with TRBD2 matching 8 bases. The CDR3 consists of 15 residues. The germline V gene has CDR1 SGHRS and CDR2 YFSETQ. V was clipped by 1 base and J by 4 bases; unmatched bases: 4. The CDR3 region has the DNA TGCGCCAGCAGCTTGTCGGGGGGGCATTACAATGAGCAGTTCTTC. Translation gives CASSLSGGHYNEQFF. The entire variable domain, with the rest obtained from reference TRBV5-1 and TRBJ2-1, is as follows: KAGVTQTPRYLIKTRGQQVTLSCSPISGHRSVSWYQQTPGQGLQFLFEYFSETQRNKGNFPGRFSGRQFSNSRSEMNVSTLELGDSALYLCASSLSGGHYNEQFFGPGTRLTVL.

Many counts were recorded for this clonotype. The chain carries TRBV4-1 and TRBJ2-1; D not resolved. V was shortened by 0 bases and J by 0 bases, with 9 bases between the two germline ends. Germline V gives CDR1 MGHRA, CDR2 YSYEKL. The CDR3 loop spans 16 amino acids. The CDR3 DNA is TGCGCCAGCAGCCAAGATCACATAAGCTCCTACAATGAGCAGTTCTTC. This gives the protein CASSQDHISSYNEQFF.